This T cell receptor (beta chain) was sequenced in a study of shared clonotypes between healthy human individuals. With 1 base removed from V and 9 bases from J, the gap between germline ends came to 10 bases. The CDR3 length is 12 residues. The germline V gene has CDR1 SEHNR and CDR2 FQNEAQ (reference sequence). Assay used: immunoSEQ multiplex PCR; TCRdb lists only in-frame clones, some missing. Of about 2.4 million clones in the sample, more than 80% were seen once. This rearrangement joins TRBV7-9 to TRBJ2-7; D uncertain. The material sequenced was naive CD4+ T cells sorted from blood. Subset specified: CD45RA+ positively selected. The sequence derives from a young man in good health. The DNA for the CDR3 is TGTGCCAGCAGCTTAGTTCCGGAATGGCAGTACTTC. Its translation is CASSLVPEWQYF.